This TCR beta chain was obtained from a study of cytotoxic CD8 clonotypes in ibrutinib-treated CLL. At the level of the study: Response material was collected after a median 12 months of treatment, range 6 to 36. Whole-study findings and limits: A rise in clonality was seen at ibrutinib response, and a fall back toward baseline was seen at progression. Clonality at baseline surpassed age-matched healthy donors and tracked circulating CD8+ T-cell counts.

The CDR3 spans 15 residues. Germline values: CDR1 SGHTA, CDR2 FQGTGA. V was trimmed by 4 bases and J by 2 bases, leaving 13 bases between them. Target depth was 1 in 200,000 to 1 in 1 million T cells, about 10x per clonotype. TCRdb's table, derived via immunoSEQ multiplex PCR, lists solely in-frame clones and lacks some. This table holds about 29,000 clones, 75% to 80% found once. Note on this clone: The antigen remains undetermined.

The rearrangement joins TRBV7-3 to TRBJ2-3; a possible D gene is TRBD2 (6 bases). The sample here was PBMCs, taken after 36 months of ibrutinib treatment. This sequence was found in a human donor with chronic lymphocytic leukemia. The CDR3 nucleotides are TGTGCCAGCAGCTCAAGCGGGTCCCCCACAGATACGCAGTATTTT. Its translation: CASSSSGSPTDTQYF. The full variable domain, its missing parts supplied by reference TRBV7-3 and TRBJ2-3, is GAGVSQTPSNKVTEKGKYVELRCDPISGHTALYWYRQSLGQGPEFLIYFQGTGAADDSGLPNDRFFAVRPEGSVSTLKIQRTERGDSAVYLCASSSSGSPTDTQYFGPGTRLTVL.